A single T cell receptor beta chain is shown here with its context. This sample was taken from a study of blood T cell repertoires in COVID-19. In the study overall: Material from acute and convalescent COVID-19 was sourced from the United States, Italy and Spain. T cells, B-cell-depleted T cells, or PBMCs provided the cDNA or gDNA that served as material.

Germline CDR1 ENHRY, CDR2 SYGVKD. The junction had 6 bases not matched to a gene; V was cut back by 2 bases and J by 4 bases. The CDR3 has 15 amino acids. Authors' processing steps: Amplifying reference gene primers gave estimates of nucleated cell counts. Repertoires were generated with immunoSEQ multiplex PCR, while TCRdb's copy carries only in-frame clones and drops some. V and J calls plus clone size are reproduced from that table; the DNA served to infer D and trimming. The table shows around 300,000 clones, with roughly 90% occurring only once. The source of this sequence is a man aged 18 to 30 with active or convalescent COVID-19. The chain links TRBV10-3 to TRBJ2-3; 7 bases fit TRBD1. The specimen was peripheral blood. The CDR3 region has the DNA TGTGCCATCAGTGAGAGACAGGGAGTGGCAGATACGCAGTATTTT. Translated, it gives CAISERQGVADTQYF.